This TCR beta chain comes out of a study of shared clonotypes between healthy human individuals. The study's findings and limits: Non-shared clonotypes showed lower generation probabilities than clonotypes common to all four donors.

Profiling relied on immunoSEQ multiplex PCR, and the TCRdb table lists in-frame clones only, not all of them. The profile covers 2 million to 2.5 million clones, with about 90% appearing a single time and about 0.41% taken by the ten largest. Germline V gene lookup returns CDR1 SQVTM and CDR2 ANQGSEA. The V gene lost 4 bases and the J gene lost 1 base, with 14 bases spanning the gap. This CDR3 comprises 14 residues. As to this clone: Antigen unknown.

This TCR derives from a man in his late teens or twenties in good health. Some clones in this sample may be carry-over from other donors' samples. The sample comprised naive CD4+ T cells from PBMCs. The subset here: CD45RA+ positively selected. The chain couples TRBV29-1 to TRBJ2-7; the D gene could be TRBD1 or TRBD2 (5 bases each). The CDR3 loop reads CSVVIIGTSYEQYF. CDR3 nucleotides: TGCAGCGTTGTCATTATCGGGACGTCCTACGAGCAGTACTTC.